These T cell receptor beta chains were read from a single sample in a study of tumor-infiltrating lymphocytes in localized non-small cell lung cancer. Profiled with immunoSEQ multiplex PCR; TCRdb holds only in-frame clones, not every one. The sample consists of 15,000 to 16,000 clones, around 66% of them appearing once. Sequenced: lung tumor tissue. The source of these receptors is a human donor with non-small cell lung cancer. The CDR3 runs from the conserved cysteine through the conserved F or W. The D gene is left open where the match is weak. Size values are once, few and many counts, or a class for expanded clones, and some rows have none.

cdr3_nt: TGTGCCTGGTCCCTGGGGGGACAGGGGGCCCCAACTAATGAAAAACTGTTTTTT
cdr3_aa: CAWSLGGQGAPTNEKLFF
v_call: TRBV30
j_call: TRBJ1-4
d_call: TRBD1
clone_size: -

cdr3_nt: TGTGCCAGTAGTATCGTAGGGGGCGATCCATACAATGAGCAGTTCTTC
cdr3_aa: CASSIVGGDPYNEQFF
v_call: TRBV19
j_call: TRBJ2-1
d_call: TRBD1
clone_size: -

cdr3_nt: TGTGCCAGCAGCCGCTATGTCGGGACAGAAGGTGGCTACACCTTC
cdr3_aa: CASSRYVGTEGGYTF
v_call: TRBV7-9
j_call: TRBJ1-2
d_call: TRBD1
clone_size: few

cdr3_nt: TGTGCCAGCAGCCAAGAGGGGGGTTTACCCCGAGAGACCCAGTACTTC
cdr3_aa: CASSQEGGLPRETQYF
v_call: TRBV4-2
j_call: TRBJ2-5
d_call: -
clone_size: -

cdr3_nt: TGCAGTGCTCTGGGACTAGCTCCGCAGTACTTC
cdr3_aa: CSALGLAPQYF
v_call: TRBV20-1
j_call: TRBJ2-7
d_call: TRBD2
clone_size: medium-sized

cdr3_nt: TGTGCCAGCAGTGATCGGGGGACAGGGCCATCCCTGGCTTACGAGCAGTACTTC
cdr3_aa: CASSDRGTGPSLAYEQYF
v_call: TRBV25-1
j_call: TRBJ2-7
d_call: TRBD1
clone_size: few

cdr3_nt: TGTGCCAGCAGTCCTCTTCACCCGTGGTACAATGAGCAGTTCTTC
cdr3_aa: CASSPLHPWYNEQFF
v_call: TRBV27
j_call: TRBJ2-1
d_call: -
clone_size: -

cdr3_nt: TGTGCCAGCGGGACTAGCGGATACACCGGGGAGCTGTTTTTT
cdr3_aa: CASGTSGYTGELFF
v_call: TRBV19
j_call: TRBJ2-2
d_call: TRBD2
clone_size: medium-sized

cdr3_nt: TGCGCCAGCAGCCGGGACAGGGTCACTGAAGCTTTCTTT
cdr3_aa: CASSRDRVTEAFF
v_call: TRBV10-2
j_call: TRBJ1-1
d_call: TRBD1
clone_size: -

cdr3_nt: TGTGCCAGCAGCGTAGCCCCCAGCGGGGGCGCTCAAGAGACCCAGTACTTC
cdr3_aa: CASSVAPSGGAQETQYF
v_call: TRBV9
j_call: TRBJ2-5
d_call: TRBD2
clone_size: -

cdr3_nt: TGTGCCAGCTCACCTCAAAACGACAGGGGGCAAGCTTTCTTT
cdr3_aa: CASSPQNDRGQAFF
v_call: TRBV18
j_call: TRBJ1-1
d_call: TRBD1
clone_size: once

cdr3_nt: TGTGCCAGCAGTTACGGGGACGGAACGATCACAGATACGCAGTATTTT
cdr3_aa: CASSYGDGTITDTQYF
v_call: TRBV6-5
j_call: TRBJ2-3
d_call: -
clone_size: once

cdr3_nt: TGCGCCAGCAGCTTTGGGGGAGGTGAAGGCTCTGGAAACACCATATATTTT
cdr3_aa: CASSFGGGEGSGNTIYF
v_call: TRBV5-1
j_call: TRBJ1-3
d_call: -
clone_size: -

cdr3_nt: TGTGCCAGCAGCAAGGGACAGGGGGTGCGGCACAATGAGCAGTTCTTC
cdr3_aa: CASSKGQGVRHNEQFF
v_call: TRBV11-3
j_call: TRBJ2-1
d_call: TRBD1
clone_size: -

cdr3_nt: TGCGCCAGCAGCTTGAACGGTTTTCTTGCGACAGTTTCCTACGAGCAGTACTTC
cdr3_aa: CASSLNGFLATVSYEQYF
v_call: TRBV5-1
j_call: TRBJ2-7
d_call: -
clone_size: medium-sized

cdr3_nt: TGTGCCAGCAGCGTAGCTAGGGCAGGGGGCAAGGGGTACAATGAGCAGTTCTTC
cdr3_aa: CASSVARAGGKGYNEQFF
v_call: TRBV9
j_call: TRBJ2-1
d_call: TRBD1
clone_size: -

cdr3_nt: TGTGCCAGCAGCCAAGGAAAAACGGGAAACACCATATATTTT
cdr3_aa: CASSQGKTGNTIYF
v_call: TRBV7-6
j_call: TRBJ1-3
d_call: -
clone_size: -

cdr3_nt: TGTGCCAGCAGTTACGTCAAGTATACTTCCGGGGAGCTGTTTTTT
cdr3_aa: CASSYVKYTSGELFF
v_call: TRBV6-5
j_call: TRBJ2-2
d_call: -
clone_size: -

cdr3_nt: TGCGCCAGCAGCCCCGGGGGGGACCAAGAGACCCAGTACTTC
cdr3_aa: CASSPGGDQETQYF
v_call: TRBV5-1
j_call: TRBJ2-5
d_call: TRBD2
clone_size: -

cdr3_nt: TGCGCCAGCAGCGGACCCTCCCAGGCTCGGGATGGCTACACCTTC
cdr3_aa: CASSGPSQARDGYTF
v_call: TRBV10-2
j_call: TRBJ1-2
d_call: -
clone_size: -

cdr3_nt: TGTGCCAGCAGCTCGCCGGCTGGCGGGAGGGCGAATGAGCAGTTCTTC
cdr3_aa: CASSSPAGGRANEQFF
v_call: TRBV5-6
j_call: TRBJ2-1
d_call: TRBD2
clone_size: -

cdr3_nt: TGTGCCAGCTGGGGAACAGGAGATACGCAGTATTTT
cdr3_aa: CASWGTGDTQYF
v_call: TRBV6-5
j_call: TRBJ2-3
d_call: -
clone_size: -

cdr3_nt: TGTGCCAGCAGCTTAGATCCGGTTCGAGGGAACATTCAGTACTTC
cdr3_aa: CASSLDPVRGNIQYF
v_call: TRBV11-2
j_call: TRBJ2-4
d_call: -
clone_size: -

cdr3_nt: TGCAGCGTGGCGGTGGGCATGGGAGACTATGGCTACACCTTC
cdr3_aa: CSVAVGMGDYGYTF
v_call: TRBV29-1
j_call: TRBJ1-2
d_call: -
clone_size: medium-sized

cdr3_nt: TGTGCCAGCAGCTTAGACAGGGGCAGGTACGAGCAGTACTTC
cdr3_aa: CASSLDRGRYEQYF
v_call: TRBV11-1
j_call: TRBJ2-7
d_call: TRBD1
clone_size: -

cdr3_nt: TGTGCCAGTAGCCCCCAGCGGACCCTCTATAGCAATCAGCCCCAGCATTTT
cdr3_aa: CASSPQRTLYSNQPQHF
v_call: TRBV19
j_call: TRBJ1-5
d_call: -
clone_size: -

cdr3_nt: TGTGCCAGCTCACCCGGCCTTTCCGATGAGCAGTTCTTC
cdr3_aa: CASSPGLSDEQFF
v_call: TRBV18
j_call: TRBJ2-1
d_call: -
clone_size: -

cdr3_nt: TGTGCCTGGAGATCGCAGGGCATTTCTGGGGCCAACGTCCTGACTTTC
cdr3_aa: CAWRSQGISGANVLTF
v_call: TRBV30
j_call: TRBJ2-6
d_call: -
clone_size: -

cdr3_nt: TGTGCCAGCAGCGCGCCGGGGGGTAGCGGGGAATACAATGAGCAGTTCTTC
cdr3_aa: CASSAPGGSGEYNEQFF
v_call: TRBV9
j_call: TRBJ2-1
d_call: TRBD2
clone_size: -

cdr3_nt: TGCAGCGTTGAAGGGGACAGGACAAACTACGAGCAGTACTTC
cdr3_aa: CSVEGDRTNYEQYF
v_call: TRBV29-1
j_call: TRBJ2-7
d_call: TRBD1
clone_size: -

cdr3_nt: TGCGCCAGCAGTCAGACAGGGCTGGAGACCCAGTACTTC
cdr3_aa: CASSQTGLETQYF
v_call: TRBV10-2
j_call: TRBJ2-5
d_call: TRBD1
clone_size: -

cdr3_nt: TGTGCCAGCAGCCTAAGGGGCGGAGACTACAGGAATGAGCAGTTCTTC
cdr3_aa: CASSLRGGDYRNEQFF
v_call: TRBV7-6
j_call: TRBJ2-1
d_call: -
clone_size: -

cdr3_nt: TGTGCCAGCAGCTTAGACAGGCTCCGATCTGGAAACACCATATATTTT
cdr3_aa: CASSLDRLRSGNTIYF
v_call: TRBV5-6
j_call: TRBJ1-3
d_call: -
clone_size: few

cdr3_nt: TGTGCCAGCAGCTTAGACTTTCTCCGGGGGGCGCCTTCTTGGGAGACCCAGTACTTC
cdr3_aa: CASSLDFLRGAPSWETQYF
v_call: TRBV11-2
j_call: TRBJ2-5
d_call: -
clone_size: -

cdr3_nt: TGTGCCAGCAGCTTGGAGGTCAGGGGAAACTCACCCCTCCACTTT
cdr3_aa: CASSLEVRGNSPLHF
v_call: TRBV5-4
j_call: TRBJ1-6
d_call: -
clone_size: -

cdr3_nt: TGTGCCAGGGTGCGGGGCCGCTACGAGCAGTACTTC
cdr3_aa: CARVRGRYEQYF
v_call: TRBV11-1
j_call: TRBJ2-7
d_call: -
clone_size: -

cdr3_nt: TGCAGCGTTGACGCGGCAGGAGCCTCCTACAATGAGCAGTTCTTC
cdr3_aa: CSVDAAGASYNEQFF
v_call: TRBV29-1
j_call: TRBJ2-1
d_call: -
clone_size: -

cdr3_nt: TGCGCCAGCAGCCTCACCGCGGGGGGCGCAGGCACAGATACGCAGTATTTT
cdr3_aa: CASSLTAGGAGTDTQYF
v_call: TRBV4-1
j_call: TRBJ2-3
d_call: TRBD2
clone_size: -

cdr3_nt: TGTGCCAGCAGTTCCCGGTTTCGCGGGAGTCGCGATGAGCAGTTCTTC
cdr3_aa: CASSSRFRGSRDEQFF
v_call: TRBV6-5
j_call: TRBJ2-1
d_call: TRBD2
clone_size: -

cdr3_nt: TGTGCCAGCAGCTCAACCCATATAACCGGGACGTTCCCCTACGAGCAGTACTTC
cdr3_aa: CASSSTHITGTFPYEQYF
v_call: TRBV7-8
j_call: TRBJ2-7
d_call: -
clone_size: -

cdr3_nt: TGCGCCAGCAGCTCCACTAGTGTTGTCATAGAGCAGTACTTC
cdr3_aa: CASSSTSVVIEQYF
v_call: TRBV5-1
j_call: TRBJ2-7
d_call: -
clone_size: -

cdr3_nt: TGTGCCAGCAGCCGTGACACAGGGGGGGAGAACACTGAAGCTTTCTTT
cdr3_aa: CASSRDTGGENTEAFF
v_call: TRBV11-3
j_call: TRBJ1-1
d_call: TRBD1
clone_size: few

cdr3_nt: TGTGCCAGCAGTTACCGGCAGGGGGGGAATCAGCCCCAGCATTTT
cdr3_aa: CASSYRQGGNQPQHF
v_call: TRBV6-6
j_call: TRBJ1-5
d_call: TRBD1
clone_size: -

cdr3_nt: TGTGCCAGCAAAGATCTGGGACTAGCGGGTTACGAGCAGTACTTC
cdr3_aa: CASKDLGLAGYEQYF
v_call: TRBV27
j_call: TRBJ2-7
d_call: TRBD2
clone_size: -

cdr3_nt: TGCAGTGGTGGGGGTGACACCGGGGAGCTGTTTTTT
cdr3_aa: CSGGGDTGELFF
v_call: TRBV29-1
j_call: TRBJ2-2
d_call: -
clone_size: few

cdr3_nt: TGCGCCAGCAGCCAAGAGTTAGGGTACGAGCAGTACTTC
cdr3_aa: CASSQELGYEQYF
v_call: TRBV4-3
j_call: TRBJ2-7
d_call: -
clone_size: -